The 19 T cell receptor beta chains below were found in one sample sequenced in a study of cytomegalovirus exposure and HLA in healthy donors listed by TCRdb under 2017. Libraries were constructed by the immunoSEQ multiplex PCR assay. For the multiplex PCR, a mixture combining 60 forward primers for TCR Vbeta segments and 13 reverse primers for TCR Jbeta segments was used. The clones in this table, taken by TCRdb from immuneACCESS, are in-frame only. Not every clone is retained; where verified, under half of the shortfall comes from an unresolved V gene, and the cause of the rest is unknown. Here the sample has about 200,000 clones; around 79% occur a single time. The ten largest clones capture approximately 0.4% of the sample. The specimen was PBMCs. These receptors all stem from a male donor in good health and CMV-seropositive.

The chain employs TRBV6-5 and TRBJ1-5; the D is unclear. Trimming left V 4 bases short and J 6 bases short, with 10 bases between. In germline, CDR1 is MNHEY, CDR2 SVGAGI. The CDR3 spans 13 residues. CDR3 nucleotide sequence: TGTGCCAGCAGTTCTAACCACGGTCAGCCCCAGCATTTT. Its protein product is CASSSNHGQPQHF.

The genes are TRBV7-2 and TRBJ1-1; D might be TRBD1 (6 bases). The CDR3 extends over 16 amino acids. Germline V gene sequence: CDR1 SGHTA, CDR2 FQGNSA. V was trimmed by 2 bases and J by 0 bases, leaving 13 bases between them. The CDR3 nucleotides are TGTGCCAGCAGCTTATCCCCTGACAGGATGAACACTGAAGCTTTCTTT. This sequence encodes CASSLSPDRMNTEAFF.

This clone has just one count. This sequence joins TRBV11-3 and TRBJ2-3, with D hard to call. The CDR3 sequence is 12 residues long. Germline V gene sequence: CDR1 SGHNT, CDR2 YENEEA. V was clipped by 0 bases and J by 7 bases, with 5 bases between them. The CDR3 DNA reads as TGTGCCAGCAGCTTAGACGGTTATACGCAGTATTTT. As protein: CASSLDGYTQYF.

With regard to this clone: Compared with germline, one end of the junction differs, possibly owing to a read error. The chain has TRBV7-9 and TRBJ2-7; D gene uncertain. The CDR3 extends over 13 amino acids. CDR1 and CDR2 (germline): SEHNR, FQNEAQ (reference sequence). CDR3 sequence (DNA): TGTTCCAGCAGCACCGACATATCCTACGAGCAGTACTTC. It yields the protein CSSSTDISYEQYF.

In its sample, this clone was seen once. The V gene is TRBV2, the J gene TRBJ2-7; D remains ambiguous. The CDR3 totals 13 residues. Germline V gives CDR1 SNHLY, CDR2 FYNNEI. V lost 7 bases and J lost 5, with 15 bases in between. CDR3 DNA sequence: TGTGCCAGCACCCCTAACCAGGTCCACGAGCAGTACTTC. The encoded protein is CASTPNQVHEQYF. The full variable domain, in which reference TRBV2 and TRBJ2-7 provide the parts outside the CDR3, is EPEVTQTPSHQVTQMGQEVILRCVPISNHLYFYWYRQILGQKVEFLVSFYNNEISEKSEIFDDQFSVERPDGSNFTLKIRSTKLEDSAMYFCASTPNQVHEQYFGPGTRLTVT.

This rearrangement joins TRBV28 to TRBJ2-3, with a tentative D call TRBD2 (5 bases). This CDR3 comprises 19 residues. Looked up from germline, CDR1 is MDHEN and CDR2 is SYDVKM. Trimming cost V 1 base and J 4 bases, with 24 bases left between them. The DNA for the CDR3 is TGTGCCAGCAGTTTATCCGTCGGGATCTTCCGACAAAATGCAGATACGCAGTATTTT. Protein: CASSLSVGIFRQNADTQYF.

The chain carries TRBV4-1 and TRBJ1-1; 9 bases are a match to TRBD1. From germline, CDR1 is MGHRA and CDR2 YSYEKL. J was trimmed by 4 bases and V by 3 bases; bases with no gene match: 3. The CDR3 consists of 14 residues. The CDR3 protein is CASSHLTGGTEAFF. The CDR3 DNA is TGCGCCAGCAGCCACCTGACAGGGGGCACTGAAGCTTTCTTT.

The CDR3 is CASSQVGPAGGAEQYF. The DNA of the CDR3 is TGTGCCAGCAGCCAGGTCGGCCCAGCGGGAGGTGCCGAGCAGTACTTC. The chain employs TRBV14 and TRBJ2-7; 9 positions agree with TRBD2. Germline V CDR1 and CDR2: SGHDN, FVKESK. The CDR3 runs 16 residues. V lost 3 bases and J lost 6; bases outside the gene matches: 12.

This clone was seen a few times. The CDR3 nucleotides read TGTGCCAGCAGCCATCCGGGACAGAATTACGAGCAGTACTTC. Translation: CASSHPGQNYEQYF. The chain couples TRBV7-3 to TRBJ2-7; 7 bases are shared with TRBD1. The CDR3 covers 14 residues. V shed 5 bases and J 4 bases; nucleotides not matched to a gene: 8. CDR1 is SGHTA, CDR2 FQGTGA, per germline.

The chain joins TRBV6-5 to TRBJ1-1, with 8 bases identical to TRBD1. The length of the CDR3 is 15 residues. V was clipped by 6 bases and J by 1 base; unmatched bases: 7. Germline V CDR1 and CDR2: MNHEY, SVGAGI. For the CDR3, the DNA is TGTGCCAGCAGCCATCCCGGACAGGGGAACACTGAAGCTTTCTTT. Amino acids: CASSHPGQGNTEAFF.

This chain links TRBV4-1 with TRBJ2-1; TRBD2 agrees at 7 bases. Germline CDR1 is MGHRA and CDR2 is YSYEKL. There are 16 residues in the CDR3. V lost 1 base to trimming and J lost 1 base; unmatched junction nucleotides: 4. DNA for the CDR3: TGCGCCAGCAGCCAAGGCGGGAGTATATCCTACAATGAGCAGTTCTTC. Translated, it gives CASSQGGSISYNEQFF.

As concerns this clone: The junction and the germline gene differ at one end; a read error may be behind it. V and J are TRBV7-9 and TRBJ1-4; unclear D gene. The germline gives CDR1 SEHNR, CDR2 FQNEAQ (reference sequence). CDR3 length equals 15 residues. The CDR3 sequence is CSSSLGLVLNEKLFF. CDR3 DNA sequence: TGTTCCAGCAGCTTAGGGCTTGTCTTAAATGAAAAACTGTTTTTT. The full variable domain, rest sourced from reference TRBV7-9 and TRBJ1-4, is DTGVSQNPRHKITKRGQNVTFRCDPISEHNRLYWYRQTLGQGPEFLTYFQNEAQLEKSRLLSDRFSAERPKGSFSTLEIQRTEQGDSAMYLCSSSLGLVLNEKLFFGSGTQLSVL.

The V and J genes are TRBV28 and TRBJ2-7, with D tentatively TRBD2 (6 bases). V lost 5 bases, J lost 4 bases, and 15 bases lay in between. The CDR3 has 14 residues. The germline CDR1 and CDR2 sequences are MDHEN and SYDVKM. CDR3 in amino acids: CASSTAGSRYEQYF. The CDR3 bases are TGTGCCAGCAGTACGGCCGGGAGTCGGTACGAGCAGTACTTC.

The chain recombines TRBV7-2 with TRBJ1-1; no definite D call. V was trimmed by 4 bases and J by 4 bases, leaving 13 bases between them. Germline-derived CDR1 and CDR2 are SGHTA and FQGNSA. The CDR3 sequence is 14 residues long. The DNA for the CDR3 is TGTGCCAGCAGCTCGGGAAGGGCGATCACTGAAGCTTTCTTT. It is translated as CASSSGRAITEAFF. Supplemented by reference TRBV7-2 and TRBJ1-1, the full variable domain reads GAGVSQSPSNKVTEKGKDVELRCDPISGHTALYWYRQSLGQGLEFLIYFQGNSAPDKSGLPSDRFSAERTGGSVSTLTIQRTQQEDSAVYLCASSSGRAITEAFFGQGTRLTVV.

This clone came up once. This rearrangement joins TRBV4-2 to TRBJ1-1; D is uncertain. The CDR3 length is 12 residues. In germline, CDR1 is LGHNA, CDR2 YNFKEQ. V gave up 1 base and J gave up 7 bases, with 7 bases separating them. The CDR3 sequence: CASSQGGIEAFF. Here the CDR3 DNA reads TGTGCCAGCAGCCAAGGAGGCATTGAAGCTTTCTTT.

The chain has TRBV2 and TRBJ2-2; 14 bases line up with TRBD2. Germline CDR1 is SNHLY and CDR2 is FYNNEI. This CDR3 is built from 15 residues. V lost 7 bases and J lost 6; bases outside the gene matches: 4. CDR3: CASTRLAGGPGELFF. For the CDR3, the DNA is TGTGCCAGCACTCGACTAGCGGGGGGGCCCGGGGAGCTGTTTTTT.

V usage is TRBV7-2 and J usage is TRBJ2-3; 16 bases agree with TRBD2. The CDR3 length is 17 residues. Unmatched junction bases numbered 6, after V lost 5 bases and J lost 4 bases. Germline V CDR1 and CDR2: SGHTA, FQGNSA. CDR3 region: CASSPGTSGGAADTQYF. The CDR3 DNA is TGTGCCAGCAGCCCCGGGACTAGCGGGGGGGCCGCAGATACGCAGTATTTT. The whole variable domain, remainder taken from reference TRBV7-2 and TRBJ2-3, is GAGVSQSPSNKVTEKGKDVELRCDPISGHTALYWYRQSLGQGLEFLIYFQGNSAPDKSGLPSDRFSAERTGGSVSTLTIQRTQQEDSAVYLCASSPGTSGGAADTQYFGPGTRLTVL.

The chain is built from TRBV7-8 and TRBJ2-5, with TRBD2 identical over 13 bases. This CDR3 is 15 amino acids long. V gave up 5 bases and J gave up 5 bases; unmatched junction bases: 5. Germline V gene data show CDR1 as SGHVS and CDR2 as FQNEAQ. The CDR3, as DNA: TGTGCCAGCAGCCCGGGGACTAGCGGGATCGAGACCCAGTACTTC. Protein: CASSPGTSGIETQYF.

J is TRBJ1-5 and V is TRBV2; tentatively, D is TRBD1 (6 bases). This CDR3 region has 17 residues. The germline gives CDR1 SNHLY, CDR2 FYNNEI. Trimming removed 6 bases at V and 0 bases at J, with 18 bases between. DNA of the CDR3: TGTGCCAGCAGGGACTCGACAGGATTATATAGCAATCAGCCCCAGCATTTT. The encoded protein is CASRDSTGLYSNQPQHF.